Listed below are T cell receptor beta chains from one sample, sequenced in a study of cytotoxic CD8 clonotypes in ibrutinib-treated CLL. The assay was immunoSEQ multiplex PCR, and TCRdb's table has in-frame clones only and misses some. The table includes just over 200,000 clones, about three quarters detected once. This sample comprised PBMCs, obtained after 12 months of ibrutinib treatment. Receptors were obtained from a human donor with chronic lymphocytic leukemia. Both conserved end residues are part of each CDR3. The order of the fields is D gene, CDR3 length, J gene, V gene, clone size, CDR3 protein, CDR3 DNA. The D gene is left open where the match is weak. Size is stated for part of the rows, as once, few or many counts, or as a class when the clone is expanded.

TRBD1 | 14 | TRBJ2-7 | TRBV4-1 | once | CASSQEGGRNEQYF | TGCGCCAGCAGCCAAGAAGGGGGCAGGAACGAGCAGTACTTC
NA | 14 | TRBJ2-7 | TRBV27 | NA | CASSSAGARDEQYF | TGTGCCAGCAGTTCGGCGGGGGCTCGCGACGAGCAGTACTTC
NA | 15 | TRBJ1-5 | TRBV28 | NA | CASSFTGTNNQPQHF | TGTGCCAGCAGTTTCACCGGGACAAATAATCAGCCCCAGCATTTT
TRBD2 | 15 | TRBJ2-7 | TRBV18 | once | CASSRTSGRDPEQYF | TGTGCCAGCTCACGGACTAGCGGGAGGGACCCCGAGCAGTACTTC
TRBD2 | 15 | TRBJ2-2 | TRBV7-7 | NA | CASSPGGLNTGELFF | TGTGCCAGCAGCCCGGGGGGGCTTAACACCGGGGAGCTGTTTTTT
TRBD1 | 15 | TRBJ1-4 | TRBV5-1 | many | CASTQRTGVTGELFF | TGCGCCAGCACTCAAAGGACAGGGGTCACGGGGGAACTGTTTTTT
TRBD2 | 15 | TRBJ2-5 | TRBV19 | once | CASSIPSGNRETQYF | TGTGCCAGTAGTATCCCTAGCGGGAATCGAGAGACCCAGTACTTC
NA | 11 | TRBJ2-7 | TRBV28 | NA | CASSSTYEQYF | TGTGCCAGCAGCTCTACATACGAGCAGTACTTC
NA | 13 | TRBJ1-5 | TRBV6-4 | NA | CASSEGTSLPQHF | TGTGCCAGCAGTGAAGGGACCTCCCTGCCCCAGCATTTT
NA | 13 | TRBJ2-7 | TRBV7-2 | NA | CASSYLALGTEYF | TGTGCCAGCAGCTACCTAGCGCTGGGGACGGAGTACTTC
NA | 15 | TRBJ2-7 | TRBV18 | NA | CASSPPGVAYYEQYF | TGTGCCAGCTCACCACCGGGGGTGGCGTACTACGAGCAGTACTTC
NA | 12 | TRBJ2-5 | TRBV7-2 | NA | CASSRGRETQYF | TGTGCCAGCAGCCGCGGGCGGGAGACCCAGTACTTC
NA | 14 | TRBJ2-5 | TRBV12-1 | NA | CASSSTGGAETQYF | TGTGCCAGCAGCTCGACAGGGGGCGCGGAGACCCAGTACTTC
TRBD2 | 15 | TRBJ2-3 | TRBV30 | NA | CAWSLKRGATDTQYF | TGTGCCTGGAGTCTTAAGCGGGGGGCCACAGATACGCAGTATTTT
TRBD2 | 14 | TRBJ2-7 | TRBV14 | NA | CASSQAVSGGSQYF | TGTGCCAGCAGCCAAGCAGTCTCGGGGGGTTCGCAGTACTTC
TRBD1 | 16 | TRBJ1-6 | TRBV5-1 | NA | CASSSDRISYNSPLHF | TGCGCCAGCAGCTCGGACAGGATCTCCTATAATTCACCCCTCCACTTT
NA | 13 | TRBJ1-2 | TRBV6-5 | NA | CASSYSHMGGYTF | TGTGCCAGCAGTTACTCGCACATGGGGGGCTACACCTTC
TRBD1 | 15 | TRBJ1-2 | TRBV10-3 | NA | CAISSGQGERHGYTF | TGTGCCATCAGCTCCGGACAGGGTGAACGGCATGGCTACACCTTC
NA | 15 | TRBJ2-5 | TRBV19 | NA | CASSASVGWLETQYF | TGTGCCAGTAGTGCCTCAGTGGGGTGGTTGGAGACCCAGTACTTC
TRBD2 | 15 | TRBJ2-7 | TRBV28 | many | CASSPTGGLPYEQYF | TGTGCCAGCAGCCCTACGGGGGGGCTGCCCTACGAGCAGTACTTC
NA | 10 | TRBJ2-5 | TRBV29-1 | once | CSGRGETQYF | TGCAGCGGACGGGGTGAGACCCAGTACTTC
NA | 13 | TRBJ1-5 | TRBV6-1 | NA | CASSVDSNQPQHF | TGTGCCAGCAGTGTAGATAGCAATCAGCCCCAGCATTTT